Listed here is a single T cell receptor (beta chain). The CDR3 covers 15 residues. The germline CDR1 and CDR2 sequences are LNHDA and SQIVND (reference sequence). Trimming left V 7 bases short and J 3 bases short, with 16 bases between. This sample is part of a study of shared clonotypes between healthy human individuals. Repertoires were generated with immunoSEQ multiplex PCR, while TCRdb's copy carries only in-frame clones and drops some. This sample has some 2,000,000 clones; 95% occur once, and the top ten carry 0.13%. This chain links TRBV19 with TRBJ1-3; no definite D call. Sequenced material: naive CD4+ T cells sorted from blood. The subset here: CD45RA+ positively selected. This receptor was identified in a man aged 18-30 years in good health. CDR3 nucleotide sequence: TGTGCCAGTAAGGGAGGTTACACGATTGGAAACACCATATATTTT. The encoded protein is CASKGGYTIGNTIYF.